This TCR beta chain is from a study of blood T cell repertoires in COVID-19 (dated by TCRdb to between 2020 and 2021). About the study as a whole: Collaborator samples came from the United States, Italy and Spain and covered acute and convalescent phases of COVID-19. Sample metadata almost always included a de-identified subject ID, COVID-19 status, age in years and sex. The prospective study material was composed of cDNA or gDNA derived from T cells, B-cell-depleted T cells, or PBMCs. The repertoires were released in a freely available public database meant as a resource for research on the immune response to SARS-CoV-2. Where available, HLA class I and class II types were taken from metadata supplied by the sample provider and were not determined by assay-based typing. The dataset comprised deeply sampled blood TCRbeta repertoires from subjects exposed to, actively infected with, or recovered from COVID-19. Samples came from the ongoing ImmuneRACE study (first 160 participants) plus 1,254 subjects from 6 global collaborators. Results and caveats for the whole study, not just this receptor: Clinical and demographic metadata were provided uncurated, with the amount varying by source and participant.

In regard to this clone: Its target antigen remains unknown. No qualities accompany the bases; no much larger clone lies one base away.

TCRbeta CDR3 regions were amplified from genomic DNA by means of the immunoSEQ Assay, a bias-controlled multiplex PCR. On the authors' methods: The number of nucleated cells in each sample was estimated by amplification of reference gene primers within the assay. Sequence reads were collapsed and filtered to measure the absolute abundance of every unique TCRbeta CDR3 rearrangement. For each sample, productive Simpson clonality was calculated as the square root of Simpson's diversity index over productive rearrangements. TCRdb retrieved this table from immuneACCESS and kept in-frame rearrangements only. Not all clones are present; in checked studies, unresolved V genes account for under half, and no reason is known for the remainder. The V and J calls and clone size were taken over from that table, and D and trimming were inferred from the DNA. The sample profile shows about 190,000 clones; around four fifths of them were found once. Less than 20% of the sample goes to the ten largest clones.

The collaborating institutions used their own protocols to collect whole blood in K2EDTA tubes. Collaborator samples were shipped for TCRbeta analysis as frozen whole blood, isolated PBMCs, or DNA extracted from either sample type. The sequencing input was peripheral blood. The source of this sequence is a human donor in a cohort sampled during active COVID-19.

The sequenced DNA: TGTGCCAGCAGTACCGGGACGCAGTATTTT. It codes for CASSTGTQYF. The chain is assembled from TRBV2 and TRBJ2-3, with the D gene not clear enough to name. Reading the germline V gene gives CDR1 SNHLY and CDR2 FYNNEI. The V and J ends are trimmed by 5 bases and 9 bases, leaving 6 bases between them. The CDR3 runs 10 amino acids, cysteine and phenylalanine included. Only the CDR3 DNA stays, 30 bases, in frame from base 1.